This TCR beta chain was recovered during a study of T cells after yellow fever vaccination. About the research overall: The fractions with low cell numbers were processed using SMART-Seq v4 Ultra Low Input. Study findings and constraints: Reappearance after the booster was seen for most primary-vaccination clones, at 96% CD4 and 85% to 90% CD8.

Details on this clonotype: Antigen unknown.

With 1 base removed from V and 4 bases from J, the gap between germline ends came to 10 bases. The CDR3 length is 15 residues. The germline CDR1 and CDR2 sequences are MNHEY and SMNVEV (reference sequence). A 5'RACE template-switching step, the method used to make TCR cDNA, added a universal primer site and UMIs. TCRdb re-derived calls from the 5' RACE reads in MiXCR, one entry per CDR3 protein. This sample yields hundreds of thousands of distinct CDR3 sequences, of which roughly 13% are seen a single time; around an eighth belongs to the top ten. The input for sequencing was PBMCs, taken on the day of the yellow fever booster vaccination. This receptor was taken from a man in his thirties or forties who received the YFV17D yellow fever vaccine. V gene TRBV27 combines with J gene TRBJ2-2; D unresolved. This CDR3 is CASSLFGSLTGELFF. The CDR3 bases are TGTGCCAGCAGTTTATTTGGCAGTCTCACCGGGGAGCTGTTTTTT.